These T cell receptor beta chains were read from a single sample in a study of blood T cell repertoires in COVID-19. TCRdb's copy holds only in-frame clones and misses some; the assay was immunoSEQ multiplex PCR. The sample shows 250,000 or so clones, around nine tenths of them seen only once. Sequencing input: peripheral blood. These receptors were collected from a man at least 80 years old with acute or convalescent COVID-19. Both conserved end residues are part of each CDR3. D genes are given only for firm matches. Where a row states a size, it is once, few, many or the class of an expanded clone; other rows omit it.

V gene	D gene	clone size	J gene	CDR3 protein	CDR3 DNA
TRBV19	TRBD1	NA	TRBJ1-2	CASFSGTGIVPFYGYTF	TGTGCCAGTTTTTCCGGGACAGGGATCGTTCCGTTCTATGGCTACACCTTC
TRBV7-9	TRBD1	NA	TRBJ1-4	CAGLENPGGGNEKLFF	TGTGCCGGGTTAGAAAATCCAGGGGGCGGTAATGAAAAACTGTTTTTT
TRBV2	NA	NA	TRBJ1-6	CASSSGIYNSPLHF	TGTGCCAGCAGCTCCGGGATCTATAATTCACCCCTCCACTTT
TRBV11-2	NA	NA	TRBJ2-1	CASSLDLHNEQFF	TGTGCCAGCAGCTTAGACCTCCACAATGAGCAGTTCTTC
TRBV19	NA	NA	TRBJ2-7	CASSSSLGHYYEQYF	TGTGCCAGTAGTTCCTCACTAGGGCACTACTACGAGCAGTACTTC
TRBV7-9	TRBD2	NA	TRBJ2-5	CASSPTSEETQYF	TGTGCCAGCAGCCCGACTAGCGAAGAGACCCAGTACTTC
TRBV20-1	TRBD1	NA	TRBJ1-1	CSAQGAEEAFF	TGCAGTGCTCAGGGGGCAGAAGAAGCTTTCTTT
TRBV7-9	TRBD2	NA	TRBJ2-3	CASSLAKLGLVWTDTQYF	TGTGCCAGCAGCTTAGCAAAGTTGGGACTAGTGTGGACAGATACGCAGTATTTT
TRBV19	NA	NA	TRBJ1-4	CASSTTGISEKLFF	TGTGCCAGTAGTACAACAGGGATAAGCGAAAAACTGTTTTTT
TRBV6-6	TRBD2	NA	TRBJ2-1	CASRIPGLANEQFF	TGTGCCAGCAGGATCCCGGGACTAGCAAATGAGCAGTTCTTC
TRBV6-5	NA	once	TRBJ1-3	CASSYRGTSGNTIYF	TGTGCCAGCAGTTACCGCGGGACGTCGGGAAACACCATATATTTT
TRBV12-5	TRBD1	NA	TRBJ1-6	CASGTGATSPLHF	TGTGCTAGTGGGACAGGGGCTACTTCACCCCTCCACTTT
TRBV3-1/TRBV3-2	TRBD1	NA	TRBJ1-2	CASSQTGQGDDGYTF	TGTGCCAGCAGCCAGACGGGACAGGGTGATGATGGCTACACCTTC
TRBV29-1	NA	NA	TRBJ2-5	CSVAPGEGRQETQYF	TGCAGCGTCGCACCTGGCGAAGGGAGGCAAGAGACCCAGTACTTC
TRBV7-3	TRBD1	NA	TRBJ2-1	CASSLSAGTGNNEQFF	TGTGCCAGCAGCTTATCGGCCGGGACAGGGAATAATGAGCAGTTCTTC
TRBV27	TRBD2	NA	TRBJ2-3	CASSLSLLAGGTGDTQYF	TGTGCCAGCAGTTTAAGCCTCTTAGCGGGGGGGACGGGAGATACGCAGTATTTT